Listed here are 6 T cell receptor beta chains from one sample, sequenced in a study of blood T cell repertoires in COVID-19. Method: immunoSEQ multiplex PCR; TCRdb's copy keeps in-frame clones and lacks some. The sample has roughly 130,000 clones; approximately 84% are singletons. Sequencing was carried out using peripheral blood. The receptors were gathered from a woman aged 25-40 years who had recovered from COVID-19.

J is TRBJ1-3 and V is TRBV6-5; maybe TRBD1 (5 bases). The CDR3 has 14 residues. Germline V CDR1 and CDR2: MNHEY, SVGAGI. V gave up 6 bases and J gave up 1 base, with 10 bases separating them. CDR3 DNA: TGTGCCAGCAGCCTGGGGCGGTCTGGAAACACCATATATTTT. Amino acid sequence: CASSLGRSGNTIYF.

This rearrangement joins TRBV5-1 to TRBJ2-3, with D tentatively TRBD2 (6 bases). Germline CDR1 SGHRS, CDR2 YFSETQ. Deletions cut 0 bases from V and 8 bases from J, with 7 bases between. The CDR3 spans 12 residues. CDR3 in DNA: TGCGCCAGCAGCTTGGAGGGAGGTACGCAGTATTTT. This translates into CASSLEGGTQYF.

This clone was counted once. The J gene is TRBJ2-7, the V gene TRBV5-6, with TRBD2 matching 8 bases. The length of the CDR3 is 16 residues. V lost 4 bases, J lost 4 bases, and 13 bases stayed unmatched. Germline V lookup: CDR1 SGHDT, CDR2 YYEEEE. The CDR3 here is CASSRGLAGPGYEQYF. The CDR3 DNA reads as TGTGCCAGCAGCAGGGGATTAGCGGGGCCCGGATACGAGCAGTACTTC.

The CDR3: CASSDPGGGSNQPQHF. CDR3 in DNA: TGTGCCAGTAGTGATCCAGGGGGAGGTAGCAATCAGCCCCAGCATTTT. The chain carries TRBV19 and TRBJ1-5, with TRBD1 matching 7 bases. The CDR3 runs 16 residues. The V gene's germline CDR1 is LNHDA and CDR2 SQIVND (reference sequence). V lost 5 bases and J lost 0; bases outside the gene matches: 7.

The chain carries TRBV2 and TRBJ1-5, with TRBD1 as a possible D gene (6 bases). Trimming removed 6 bases from V and 6 bases from J, with 18 bases in between. The CDR3 contains 15 residues. Germline V gene data show CDR1 as SNHLY and CDR2 as FYNNEI. The CDR3 protein is CASRRSGGGGQPQHF. The CDR3 region has the DNA TGTGCCAGCAGGAGGTCCGGGGGGGGCGGTCAGCCCCAGCATTTT.

The J gene is TRBJ2-5, the V gene TRBV4-2; 12 nucleotides align to TRBD2. After removal of 4 bases from V and 5 bases from J, the junction contained 14 bases not matched to a gene. CDR1 and CDR2 (germline): LGHNA, YNFKEQ. This CDR3 is 18 amino acids long. CDR3 protein: CASSRGEAGTSGRETQYF. CDR3 in DNA: TGTGCCAGCAGCCGCGGGGAGGCCGGCACTAGCGGGAGGGAGACCCAGTACTTC.